This TCR beta chain emerged from a study of blood T cells in healthy people across ages. Concerning this clonotype itself: Just one base apart from a much larger clone, this may be a read error.

Healthy Caucasian individuals from Russia aged 6 to 90 served as donors. Together with a sample-barcoded 5' primer, a J-beta primer mix was included in a second PCR lasting 7 to 11 cycles. Via MiXCR, TCRdb re-called the 5' RACE reads, giving one row per CDR3 protein. The table lists about 620,000 distinct CDR3 sequences, approximately 52% of them singletons. The receptor was derived from an elderly woman in good health. The sample comprised blood.

The CDR3 sequence: CASSGQGRQPQHF. The CDR3 region has the DNA TGTGCCAGCAGTGGACAGGGTCGGCAGCCCCAGCATTTT. The chain has TRBV6-1 and TRBJ1-5; 7 nucleotides match TRBD1. The J segment lost 7 bases and the V segment lost 4 bases, leaving 4 bases of the junction unmatched. Germline V gene sequence: CDR1 MNHNS, CDR2 SASEGT. The CDR3 length is 13 residues.